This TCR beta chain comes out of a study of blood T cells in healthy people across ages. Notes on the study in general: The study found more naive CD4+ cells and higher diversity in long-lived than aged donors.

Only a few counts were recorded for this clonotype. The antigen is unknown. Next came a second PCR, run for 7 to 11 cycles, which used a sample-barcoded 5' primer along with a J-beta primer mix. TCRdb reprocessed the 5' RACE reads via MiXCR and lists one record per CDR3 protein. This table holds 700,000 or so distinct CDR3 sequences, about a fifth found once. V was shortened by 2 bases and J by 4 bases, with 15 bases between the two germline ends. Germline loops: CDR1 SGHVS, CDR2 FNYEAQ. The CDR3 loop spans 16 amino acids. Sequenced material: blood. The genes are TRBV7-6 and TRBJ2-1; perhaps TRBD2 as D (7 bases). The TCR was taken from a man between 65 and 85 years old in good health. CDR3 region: CASSLSEGGTYNEQFF. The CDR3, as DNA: TGTGCCAGCAGCTTATCTGAGGGGGGGACTTACAATGAGCAGTTCTTC.